This T cell receptor beta chain was documented in a study of T cells in Graves' hyperthyroidism and ophthalmopathy. Overall study context: At the time of initial diagnosis and before any treatment, peripheral blood was collected.

The CDR3 covers 14 residues. Germline-derived CDR1 and CDR2 are MNHNS and SASEGT. The J segment lost 12 bases and the V segment lost 5 bases, leaving 13 bases of the junction unmatched. Researchers amplified the TCR beta CDR3 regions from RNA transcripts. The TCR CDR3 was amplified in a first-round RT-PCR using the HTBI primer set. TCRdb fed the multiplex PCR reads into MiXCR, producing one record per CDR3 protein. The sample consists of hundreds of thousands of distinct CDR3 sequences, approximately 15% of them appearing once. An absence of ophthalmopathy progression within 18 months meant stable Graves' hyperthyroidism. In patients aged 18 to 65, hyperthyroidism was newly diagnosed, with duration under 2 months. Diagnosis rested on symptoms, serum thyroxine and TRAb, thyroid ultrasound, and orbital computed tomography. This clonotype was counted at least ten times.

The receptor was isolated from a woman between 18 and 30 years old with Graves' hyperthyroidism. V is TRBV6-1 and J is TRBJ2-1, with 7 bases lining up with TRBD1. Input material: blood. DNA for the CDR3: TGTGCCAGCAGTCCCCCGGGACAGCCTGACGGGCAGTTCTTC. Encoded protein: CASSPPGQPDGQFF.